These 23 T cell receptor beta chains share one sample of origin, sequenced in a study of shared clonotypes between healthy human individuals. Sequenced by immunoSEQ multiplex PCR; TCRdb stores in-frame clones only, minus some. The sample has about 1.1 million clones, 70% to 80% seen once. Sequenced input: memory CD4+ T cells from PBMCs. The sample's subset: CD45RA-negative fraction. These receptors all stem from a man aged 18-30 years in good health. Some clones in this sample may be carry-over from other donors' samples.

J is TRBJ2-7 and V is TRBV7-2, with 9 bases lining up with TRBD2. In germline, CDR1 is SGHTA, CDR2 FQGNSA. J was trimmed by 2 bases and V by 1 base; bases with no gene match: 6. The CDR3 extends over 16 amino acids. The CDR3 loop is CASSLVAGGPTYEQYF. The DNA of the CDR3 is TGTGCCAGCAGCTTAGTTGCGGGAGGGCCGACCTACGAGCAGTACTTC.

The chain links TRBV11-2 to TRBJ2-1, with 11 positions matching TRBD1. The CDR3 consists of 16 residues. V shed 6 bases, J shed 9 bases, and the junction held 13 bases outside the gene matches. Germline V lookup: CDR1 SGHAT, CDR2 FQNNGV. The CDR3 sequence is CASRTLGTGGYAEQFF. CDR3 DNA sequence: TGTGCCAGCAGAACGCTCGGGACAGGGGGGTATGCTGAGCAGTTCTTC.

The chain carries TRBV18 and TRBJ2-5, with D perhaps assigned TRBD1 or TRBD2 (5 bases each). In germline, CDR1 is KGHSH, CDR2 LQKENI. The CDR3 consists of 14 residues. Trimming removed 3 bases from V and 4 bases from J, with 12 bases in between. CDR3 in amino acids: CASSPNGGPETQYF. The CDR3 coding sequence is TGTGCCAGCTCACCCAATGGGGGTCCAGAGACCCAGTACTTC.

This clone was seen only a few times. The chain recombines TRBV7-8 with TRBJ2-2, with D unclear. CDR3 length equals 16 residues. V was pared by 5 bases and J by 3 bases, with 16 bases between. The germline V gene has CDR1 SGHVS and CDR2 FQNEAQ. The CDR3 is CASSPTRDSYTGELFF. CDR3 DNA: TGTGCCAGCAGCCCAACTCGAGATTCTTACACCGGGGAGCTGTTTTTT.

The chain couples TRBV7-3 to TRBJ2-7; no clear D gene. The germline V and J ends were trimmed by 5 bases and 2 bases, with 16 bases remaining between them. Germline loops: CDR1 SGHTA, CDR2 FQGTGA. The CDR3 contains 15 residues. CDR3 DNA: TGTGCCAGCAGCCCCTACGGCGGAGAAACCTACGAGCAGTACTTC. It specifies CASSPYGGETYEQYF.

The chain recombines TRBV7-9 with TRBJ2-3; D is perhaps TRBD1 or TRBD2 (5 bases each). Germline lookup yields CDR1 SEHNR and CDR2 FQNEAQ (reference sequence). The V gene lost 1 base and the J gene lost 5 bases, with 16 bases spanning the gap. This CDR3 comprises 16 residues. The CDR3 reads CASSLGGSPHRDTQYF. DNA of the CDR3: TGTGCCAGCAGCTTAGGGGGGTCCCCACACAGAGATACGCAGTATTTT. Drawing the rest from reference TRBV7-9 and TRBJ2-3, the complete variable domain is DTGVSQNPRHKITKRGQNVTFRCDPISEHNRLYWYRQTLGQGPEFLTYFQNEAQLEKSRLLSDRFSAERPKGSFSTLEIQRTEQGDSAMYLCASSLGGSPHRDTQYFGPGTRLTVL.

The chain combines TRBV19 with TRBJ1-2; no clear D. The CDR3 consists of 13 residues. Germline CDR1 reads LNHDA; CDR2 reads SQIVND (reference sequence). V lost 3 bases and J 4 bases, leaving 9 bases between the germline ends. The CDR3 sequence: CASSMRSSYGYTF. In nucleotides, the CDR3 is TGTGCCAGTAGTATGAGATCGTCCTATGGCTACACCTTC.

This clone was found once. The V gene is TRBV2, the J gene TRBJ1-5; TRBD1 might be the D (6 bases). Germline V CDR1 and CDR2: SNHLY, FYNNEI. The germline V and J ends were trimmed by 9 bases and 0 bases, with 12 bases remaining between them. The CDR3 is 14 residues long. The CDR3: CASSNRDSNQPQHF. Here the CDR3 DNA reads TGTGCCAGTTCCAACAGGGATAGCAATCAGCCCCAGCATTTT.

The V and J genes are TRBV7-9 and TRBJ1-2, with unresolved D. Germline V lookup: CDR1 SEHNR, CDR2 FQNEAQ (reference sequence). The V end lost 5 bases, the J end lost 4 bases, and 11 bases lay between the germline ends. CDR3 size: 13 residues. The CDR3 sequence is CASSPRHGYGYTF. The CDR3 nucleotides are TGTGCCAGCAGCCCGAGACATGGCTATGGCTACACCTTC. Variable domain in full (rest from reference TRBV7-9 and TRBJ1-2): DTGVSQNPRHKITKRGQNVTFRCDPISEHNRLYWYRQTLGQGPEFLTYFQNEAQLEKSRLLSDRFSAERPKGSFSTLEIQRTEQGDSAMYLCASSPRHGYGYTFGSGTRLTVV.

V gene TRBV10-3 combines with J gene TRBJ1-1; D is undetermined. This CDR3 has 14 amino acids. CDR1 and CDR2 (germline): ENHRY, SYGVKD. V gave up 3 bases and J gave up 0 bases, with 8 bases separating them. The CDR3 protein is CAISDTYMNTEAFF. DNA for the CDR3: TGTGCCATCAGTGATACGTACATGAACACTGAAGCTTTCTTT.

Comment on this clone: The same CDR3 is also encoded by other DNA sequences in this sample. This chain links TRBV9 with TRBJ2-1; D might be TRBD1 or TRBD2, each matching 6 bases. The CDR3 spans 15 residues. Germline V gives CDR1 SGDLS, CDR2 YYNGEE. Trimming took 4 bases from V and 4 from J, leaving 15 bases between them. CDR3 nucleotides: TGTGCCAGCAGCCCCCTCGGGGGCTCTTACAATGAGCAGTTCTTC. It codes for CASSPLGGSYNEQFF.

J is TRBJ1-2 and V is TRBV29-1; 10 bases are a match to TRBD1. The CDR3 runs 16 residues. The V gene's germline CDR1 is SQVTM and CDR2 ANQGSEA. The junction had 15 bases not matched to a gene; V was cut back by 7 bases and J by 4 bases. The CDR3 DNA follows: TGCAGCGCAAACTCCGGGACAGGGGTCGACCTCTATGGCTACACCTTC. It specifies CSANSGTGVDLYGYTF.

The rearrangement joins TRBV4-3 to TRBJ2-3; unclear D gene. The V and J ends lost 1 base and 2 bases respectively, with 10 bases between them. The CDR3 length is 15 residues. Germline-derived CDR1 and CDR2 are LGHNA and YSLEER. This CDR3 is CASSQVGSVTDTQYF. CDR3 nucleotides: TGCGCCAGCAGCCAAGTCGGAAGCGTCACAGATACGCAGTATTTT.

J is TRBJ2-7 and V is TRBV28; D may be TRBD2 (6 bases). Per germline, CDR1 MDHEN and CDR2 SYDVKM. The length of the CDR3 is 14 residues. The V end lost 2 bases, the J end lost 5 bases, and 13 bases lay between the germline ends. The CDR3 sequence: CASSLVSGSHEQYF. The CDR3 DNA is TGTGCCAGCAGTTTAGTTAGCGGTTCGCACGAGCAGTACTTC.

This chain links TRBV25-1 with TRBJ1-2; TRBD1 is a possible D gene (6 bases). Per germline, CDR1 MGHDK and CDR2 SYGVNS. V shed 6 bases and J shed 2 bases, with 10 bases lying between them. This CDR3 spans 13 amino acids. CDR3 loop: CASSAGTNYGYTF. The DNA of the CDR3 is TGTGCCAGCAGCGCCGGGACAAACTATGGCTACACCTTC.

The chain employs TRBV7-2 and TRBJ2-1; the match to TRBD2 covers 7 bases. This CDR3 is built from 16 residues. The ends lost 5 bases at V and 0 bases at J; junction bases unmatched: 7. Germline V gene sequence: CDR1 SGHTA, CDR2 FQGNSA. This CDR3 reads CASSVQRGRSYNEQFF. CDR3 DNA: TGTGCCAGCAGCGTACAGCGGGGACGCTCCTACAATGAGCAGTTCTTC.

The J gene is TRBJ2-2, the V gene TRBV6-5; D not certain. V was pared by 4 bases and J by 7 bases, with 10 bases between. From germline, CDR1 is MNHEY and CDR2 SVGAGI. CDR3 length: 13 residues. Here the CDR3 reads CASSSAGYGELFF. The CDR3 DNA reads TGTGCCAGCAGTTCCGCCGGCTACGGGGAGCTGTTTTTT.

The chain joins TRBV28 to TRBJ2-2, with TRBD2 matching over 7 bases. Germline CDR1 is MDHEN and CDR2 is SYDVKM. The V segment lost 8 bases and the J segment 6 bases; nucleotides outside the gene matches: 12. This CDR3 comprises 15 residues. CDR3 DNA sequence: TGTGCCAGCGGCCTTCGCGGGAGTTTATCCGGGGAGCTGTTTTTT. Its protein is CASGLRGSLSGELFF.

In its sample, this clone was seen a few times. V usage is TRBV9 and J usage is TRBJ2-3; no clear D gene. CDR3 length: 16 residues. Germline V CDR1 and CDR2: SGDLS, YYNGEE. V gave up 1 base and J gave up 0 bases, with 12 bases separating them. CDR3 residues: CASSVSGPPSTDTQYF. In DNA form, the CDR3 reads TGTGCCAGCAGCGTATCCGGTCCACCTAGCACAGATACGCAGTATTTT.

Notes on this clone: The junction differs from germline at one of its ends, possibly a read error. For the CDR3, the DNA is TGTGCCAGCAGCCCGGACAGTTACCACACAGGTACGCAGTATTTT. It translates to CASSPDSYHTGTQYF. The chain uses TRBV9 and TRBJ2-3; D may be TRBD1 (6 bases). This CDR3 has 15 amino acids. The germline gives CDR1 SGDLS, CDR2 YYNGEE.

In this sample, this clone turned up once. The same CDR3 arises from other DNA sequences in this sample as well. This sequence joins TRBV29-1 and TRBJ2-2; TRBD1 matches 7 bases. This CDR3 spans 13 amino acids. CDR1 and CDR2 (germline): SQVTM, ANQGSEA. The V segment lost 4 bases and the J segment 3 bases; nucleotides outside the gene matches: 2. Written as DNA, the CDR3 is TGCAGCGTTGTGGGACAGTACACCGGGGAGCTGTTTTTT. As protein: CSVVGQYTGELFF.

This clone appeared once. The genes are TRBV27 and TRBJ2-3; TRBD2 matches 7 bases. The germline gives CDR1 MNHEY, CDR2 SMNVEV (reference sequence). V was clipped by 5 bases and J by 7 bases; unmatched bases: 15. The CDR3 is 16 residues long. CDR3 loop: CASSPRPGGRNNTQYF. CDR3 DNA: TGTGCCAGCAGTCCTCGCCCGGGCGGGAGAAATAATACGCAGTATTTT.

The CDR3 loop reads CASSPGTGSKRYGYTF. CDR3 DNA sequence: TGTGCCAGCAGTCCCGGGACAGGGTCAAAAAGATATGGCTACACCTTC. This chain connects TRBV28 to TRBJ1-2, with 9 bases fitting TRBD1. Germline CDR1 is MDHEN and CDR2 is SYDVKM. The CDR3 covers 16 residues. Trimming at V came to 5 bases and at J to 5 bases, leaving 12 bases not matched to a gene.